Each of the 22 T cell receptor beta chains below was sequenced from the same sample in a study of response to subunit inactivated influenza vaccine. A single record per CDR3 protein comes from TCRdb applying MiXCR to the RT-PCR reads. The sample lists 590,000 or so distinct CDR3 sequences, 14% seen once, with 7.5% to 9% in the top ten. Specimen: PBMCs from blood, collected approximately 15 days before vaccination. All receptors come from a man aged 50-60 years who received an inactivated influenza vaccine.

The chain carries TRBV12-3 or TRBV12-4 and TRBJ1-1, with D maybe TRBD1 (5 bases). The CDR3 loop spans 14 amino acids. The germline V and J ends were trimmed by 5 bases and 5 bases, with 15 bases remaining between them. CDR3 region: CASSPGTARTEAFF. The CDR3 nucleotides are TGTGCCAGCAGTCCCGGGACCGCGCGGACTGAAGCTTTCTTT.

The genes are TRBV4-2 and TRBJ2-7; 7 nucleotides agree with TRBD1. This CDR3 has 16 amino acids. CDR1 is LGHNA and CDR2 is YNFKEQ in the germline V gene. After removal of 0 bases from V and 5 bases from J, the junction contained 10 bases not matched to a gene. The CDR3, as DNA: TGTGCCAGCAGCCAAGATCCTTCCGGGACAGTCAACGAGCAGTACTTC. Residues: CASSQDPSGTVNEQYF.

This clonotype was seen at least ten times. The chain employs TRBV12-3 or TRBV12-4 and TRBJ1-5; D unclear. V lost 7 bases, J lost 2 bases, and 12 bases lay in between. This CDR3 is 14 amino acids long. The CDR3 here is CASNKREGNQPQHF. CDR3 sequence (DNA): TGTGCCAGCAACAAGAGGGAAGGCAATCAGCCCCAGCATTTT.

Only a few counts were recorded for this clonotype. The chain uses TRBV7-2 and TRBJ2-1; D call uncertain. From germline, CDR1 is SGHTA and CDR2 FQGNSA. Trimming removed 7 bases at V and 10 bases at J, with 20 bases between. CDR3 size: 14 residues. CDR3: CASTKAGPPTEQFF. CDR3 coding DNA: TGTGCCAGCACCAAAGCCGGGCCGCCGACGGAGCAGTTCTTC.

This chain connects TRBV7-6 to TRBJ2-7, with D maybe TRBD2 (5 bases). Germline assignment: CDR1 SGHVS and CDR2 FNYEAQ. The CDR3 extends over 14 amino acids. Trimming left V 3 bases short and J 4 bases short, with 13 bases between. As DNA, the CDR3 is TGTGCCAGCAGCTTGGGATCTCGGGGTTACGAGCAGTACTTC. As protein: CASSLGSRGYEQYF.

This clonotype was picked up a small number of times. The genes are TRBV29-1 and TRBJ2-7, with 8 bases that match TRBD2. V lost 7 bases to trimming and J lost 2 bases; unmatched junction nucleotides: 4. This CDR3 is built from 12 residues. Germline lookup yields CDR1 SQVTM and CDR2 ANQGSEA. CDR3 coding DNA: TGCAGCGCCTTAGCGGGGCCCTACGAGCAGTACTTC. As protein: CSALAGPYEQYF.

The chain recombines TRBV6-1 with TRBJ2-5, with 7 positions matching TRBD1. Germline lookup yields CDR1 MNHNS and CDR2 SASEGT. With V trimmed by 6 bases and J by 3 bases, 7 bases remained unmatched. This CDR3 is built from 14 residues. The CDR3: CASSSTGTEETQYF. CDR3 in DNA: TGTGCCAGCAGCTCGACCGGGACAGAAGAGACCCAGTACTTC.

This clonotype has just a few counts. The V call is TRBV5-1, the J call TRBJ2-7; D uncertain. CDR3 length: 14 residues. Trimming removed 4 bases at V and 0 bases at J, with 11 bases between. CDR1 and CDR2 (germline): SGHRS, YFSETQ. Here the CDR3 reads CASSEWTRSYEQYF. CDR3 nucleotide sequence: TGCGCCAGCAGCGAGTGGACGCGCTCCTACGAGCAGTACTTC.

This clonotype was seen repeatedly, ten times or more. This rearrangement joins TRBV4-1 to TRBJ1-2, with a tentative D call TRBD1 (5 bases). The CDR3 sequence is 16 residues long. Germline CDR1 and CDR2: MGHRA and YSYEKL. The germline V and J ends were trimmed by 0 bases and 4 bases, with 15 bases remaining between them. The CDR3 loop is CASSQDRGPSPYGYTF. The CDR3 nucleotides read TGCGCCAGCAGCCAAGATCGGGGCCCTTCCCCCTATGGCTACACCTTC.

V and J are TRBV29-1 and TRBJ2-5; D is ambiguous. Per the germline V gene, CDR1 is SQVTM and CDR2 is ANQGSEA. V gave up 0 bases and J gave up 4 bases, with 9 bases separating them. There are 13 residues in the CDR3. CDR3 amino acids: CSVEDGRAETQYF. CDR3 sequence (DNA): TGCAGCGTTGAAGATGGTAGGGCAGAGACCCAGTACTTC.

The chain has TRBV4-2 and TRBJ2-7; D remains ambiguous. This CDR3 is 15 amino acids long. The germline V gene encodes CDR1 LGHNA and CDR2 YNFKEQ. V was trimmed by 0 bases and J by 2 bases, leaving 11 bases between them. The CDR3 protein is CASSQDIGVTYEQYF. The CDR3 DNA sequence: TGTGCCAGCAGCCAAGATATTGGGGTTACCTACGAGCAGTACTTC.

The chain recombines TRBV10-3 with TRBJ2-2; D may be TRBD1 or TRBD2 (5 bases each). The CDR3 length is 14 residues. With 6 bases removed from V and 2 bases from J, the gap between germline ends came to 10 bases. Germline V gives CDR1 ENHRY, CDR2 SYGVKD. The CDR3 coding sequence is TGTGCCATCAGAGGGGAGTACAACACCGGGGAGCTGTTTTTT. Its protein is CAIRGEYNTGELFF.

The V gene is TRBV5-6, the J gene TRBJ2-7; 10 nucleotides agree with TRBD2. The CDR3 sequence is 15 residues long. V lost 4 bases, J lost 3 bases, and 7 bases stayed unmatched. CDR1 and CDR2 from the germline V gene are SGHDT and YYEEEE. In DNA form, the CDR3 reads TGTGCCAGCAGCGGAGGACTAGCGGAATTCTACGAGCAGTACTTC. Its protein is CASSGGLAEFYEQYF. Full variable domain (outside the CDR3, taken from reference TRBV5-6 and TRBJ2-7): DAGVTQSPTHLIKTRGQQVTLRCSPKSGHDTVSWYQQALGQGPQFIFQYYEEEERQRGNFPDRFSGHQFPNYSSELNVNALLLGDSALYLCASSGGLAEFYEQYFGPGTRLTVT.

This clonotype was recorded at least ten times. The genes are TRBV4-1 and TRBJ1-5, with a weak D call TRBD1 (5 bases). Per germline, CDR1 MGHRA and CDR2 YSYEKL. This CDR3 is 14 amino acids long. Trimming removed 2 bases from V and 9 bases from J, with 14 bases in between. For the CDR3, the DNA is TGCGCCAGCAGCCAAAGCGCTCGGGACGGGCCCCAGCATTTT. This encodes CASSQSARDGPQHF.

The chain recombines TRBV7-7 with TRBJ2-1; TRBD2 aligns across 9 bases. Germline V lookup: CDR1 SSHAT, CDR2 FNYEAQ (reference sequence). The CDR3 is 14 amino acids. V shed 1 base and J 7 bases; nucleotides not matched to a gene: 2. CDR3 sequence reads: CASSLEAGGNEQFF. The CDR3 coding sequence is TGTGCCAGCAGCTTAGAGGCGGGAGGGAATGAGCAGTTCTTC.

Ten or more counts support this clonotype. The chain recombines TRBV2 with TRBJ2-7, with 7 bases lining up with TRBD1. The CDR3 sequence is 14 residues long. CDR1 is SNHLY and CDR2 is FYNNEI in the germline V gene. J lost 3 bases, V lost 9 bases, and 11 bases had no gene match. In nucleotides, the CDR3 is TGTGCCAGTTTATTCGGGACAGACCACTACGAGCAGTACTTC. Its protein product is CASLFGTDHYEQYF. Together with reference TRBV2 and TRBJ2-7, the CDR3 gives the full variable domain: EPEVTQTPSHQVTQMGQEVILRCVPISNHLYFYWYRQILGQKVEFLVSFYNNEISEKSEIFDDQFSVERPDGSNFTLKIRSTKLEDSAMYFCASLFGTDHYEQYFGPGTRLTVT.

The CDR3 DNA reads TGTGCCAGCAGTAAAGGGACAGGGCCTCCCGGCTACACCTTC. This codes for CASSKGTGPPGYTF. The rearrangement uses TRBV6-1 and TRBJ1-2, with TRBD1 matching 9 bases. Germline lookup yields CDR1 MNHNS and CDR2 SASEGT. Trimming cost V 5 bases and J 8 bases; bases outside gene matches: 9. CDR3 length equals 14 residues.

This clonotype was observed a few times. The J gene is TRBJ2-7, the V gene TRBV27; 11 positions agree with TRBD2. CDR3 length: 14 amino acids. The V gene end was trimmed by 6 bases and the J gene end by 6 bases; junction bases not matched to a gene: 7. Germline CDR1 MNHEY, CDR2 SMNVEV (reference sequence). The chain's CDR3 is CASRGTSGFSEQYF. The CDR3 DNA sequence: TGTGCCAGCAGGGGGACTAGCGGATTTAGCGAGCAGTACTTC.

This clonotype was recorded a few times. The chain recombines TRBV5-1 with TRBJ2-2, with unresolved D. Germline values: CDR1 SGHRS, CDR2 YFSETQ. V dropped 7 bases and J dropped 5 bases, with 6 bases sitting between them. This CDR3 is 11 amino acids long. The CDR3 reads CASGLTGELFF. The CDR3 DNA sequence: TGCGCCAGCGGCCTAACCGGGGAGCTGTTTTTT.

Only a few counts were recorded for this clonotype. This chain joins TRBV7-6 and TRBJ2-2, with 11 bases that match TRBD2. Germline V lookup: CDR1 SGHVS, CDR2 FNYEAQ. The V gene end was trimmed by 6 bases and the J gene end by 1 base; junction bases not matched to a gene: 1. The CDR3 length is 15 residues. CDR3: CASRGLAVNTGELFF. CDR3 coding DNA: TGTGCCAGCAGGGGACTAGCGGTGAACACCGGGGAGCTGTTTTTT.

This clonotype was detected many times. This chain connects TRBV12-3 or TRBV12-4 to TRBJ1-5; no definite D call. This CDR3 has 13 residues. V lost 2 bases and J lost 4, with 6 bases in between. CDR3: CASSLNRNQPQHF. CDR3 in DNA: TGTGCCAGCAGTTTAAACAGAAATCAGCCCCAGCATTTT.

The rearrangement joins TRBV6-2 or TRBV6-3 to TRBJ2-2; TRBD1 is a possible D gene (6 bases). Germline V gene sequence: CDR1 MNHEY, CDR2 SVGEGT. There are 15 residues in the CDR3. The V and J ends lost 6 bases and 2 bases respectively, with 13 bases between them. The CDR3 nucleotides are TGTGCCAGCAGGGCCGGGACACCCAACACCGGGGAGCTGTTTTTT. Its translation: CASRAGTPNTGELFF.